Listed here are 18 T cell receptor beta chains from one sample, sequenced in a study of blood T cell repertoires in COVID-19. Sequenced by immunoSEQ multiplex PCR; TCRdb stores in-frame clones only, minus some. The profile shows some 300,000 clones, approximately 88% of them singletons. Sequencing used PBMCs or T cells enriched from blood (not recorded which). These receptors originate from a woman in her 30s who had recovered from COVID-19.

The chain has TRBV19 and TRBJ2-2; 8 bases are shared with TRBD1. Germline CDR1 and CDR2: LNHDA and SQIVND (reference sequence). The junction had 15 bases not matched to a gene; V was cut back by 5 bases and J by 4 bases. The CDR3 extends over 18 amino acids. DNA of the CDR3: TGTGCCAGTAGTTCCCCCCAGGGGGCCCCGTCTCGCACCGGGGAGCTGTTTTTT. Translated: CASSSPQGAPSRTGELFF.

The CDR3 is CAWRASGRTEAFF. CDR3 coding DNA: TGTGCCTGGAGGGCCTCGGGTCGCACTGAAGCTTTCTTT. The V call is TRBV30, the J call TRBJ1-1; D is unclear. The CDR3 is made up of 13 amino acids. Germline V gene lookup returns CDR1 GTSNPN and CDR2 SVGIG (reference sequence). V was pared by 3 bases and J by 4 bases, with 12 bases between.

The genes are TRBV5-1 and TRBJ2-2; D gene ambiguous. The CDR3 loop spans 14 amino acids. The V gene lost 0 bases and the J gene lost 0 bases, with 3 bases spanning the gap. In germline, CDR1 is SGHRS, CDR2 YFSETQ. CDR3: CASSLASNTGELFF. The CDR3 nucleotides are TGCGCCAGCAGCTTGGCCTCGAACACCGGGGAGCTGTTTTTT.

CDR3: CSARGQRDTGELFF. CDR3 coding DNA: TGCAGCGCCCGGGGACAGAGGGACACCGGGGAGCTGTTTTTT. The rearrangement uses TRBV29-1 and TRBJ2-2, with 7 bases aligning to TRBD1. V shed 7 bases and J 3 bases; nucleotides not matched to a gene: 8. Germline CDR1 SQVTM, CDR2 ANQGSEA. This CDR3 has 14 amino acids.

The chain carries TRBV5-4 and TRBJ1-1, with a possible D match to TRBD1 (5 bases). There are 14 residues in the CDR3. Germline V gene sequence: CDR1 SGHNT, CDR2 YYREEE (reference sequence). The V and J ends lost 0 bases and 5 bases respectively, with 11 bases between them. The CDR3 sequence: CASSLVTGTTEAFF. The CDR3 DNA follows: TGTGCCAGCAGCTTGGTAACAGGCACGACTGAAGCTTTCTTT.

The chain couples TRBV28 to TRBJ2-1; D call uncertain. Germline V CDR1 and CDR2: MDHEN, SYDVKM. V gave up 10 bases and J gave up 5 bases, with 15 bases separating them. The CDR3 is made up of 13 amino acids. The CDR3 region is CATTGRNDNEQFF. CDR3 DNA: TGTGCCACGACTGGTCGGAACGACAATGAGCAGTTCTTC.

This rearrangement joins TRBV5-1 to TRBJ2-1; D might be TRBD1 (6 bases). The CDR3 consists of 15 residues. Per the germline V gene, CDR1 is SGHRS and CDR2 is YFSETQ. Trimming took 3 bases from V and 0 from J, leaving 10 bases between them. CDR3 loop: CASSWTDSSYNEQFF. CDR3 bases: TGCGCCAGCAGCTGGACAGACTCCTCCTACAATGAGCAGTTCTTC.

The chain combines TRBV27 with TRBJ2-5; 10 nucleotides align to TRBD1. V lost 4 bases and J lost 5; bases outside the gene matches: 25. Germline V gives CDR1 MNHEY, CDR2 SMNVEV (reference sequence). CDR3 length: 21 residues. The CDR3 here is CASSSRPPPPFGTGDRETQYF. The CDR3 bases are TGTGCCAGCAGTTCACGCCCCCCCCCACCCTTCGGGACAGGGGACAGGGAGACCCAGTACTTC.

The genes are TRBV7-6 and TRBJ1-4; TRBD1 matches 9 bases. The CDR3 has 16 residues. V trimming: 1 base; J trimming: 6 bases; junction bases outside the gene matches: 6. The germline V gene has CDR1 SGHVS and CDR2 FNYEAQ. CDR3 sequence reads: CASSLEVGDRDEKLFF. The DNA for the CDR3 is TGTGCCAGCAGCTTAGAGGTCGGGGACAGGGATGAAAAACTGTTTTTT.

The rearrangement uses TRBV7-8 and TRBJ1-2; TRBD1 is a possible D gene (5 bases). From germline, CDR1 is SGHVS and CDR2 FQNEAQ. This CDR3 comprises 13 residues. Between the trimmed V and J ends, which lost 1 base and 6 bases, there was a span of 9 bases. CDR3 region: CASSLGAGNGYTF. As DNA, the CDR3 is TGTGCCAGCAGCTTAGGGGCAGGGAATGGCTACACCTTC.

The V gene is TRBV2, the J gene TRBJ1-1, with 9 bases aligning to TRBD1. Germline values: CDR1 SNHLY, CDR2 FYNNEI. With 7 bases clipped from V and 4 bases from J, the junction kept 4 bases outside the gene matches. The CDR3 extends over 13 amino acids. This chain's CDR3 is CASMGQGGTEAFF. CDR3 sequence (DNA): TGTGCCAGCATGGGACAGGGAGGCACTGAAGCTTTCTTT. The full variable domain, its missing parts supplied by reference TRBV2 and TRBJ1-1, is EPEVTQTPSHQVTQMGQEVILRCVPISNHLYFYWYRQILGQKVEFLVSFYNNEISEKSEIFDDQFSVERPDGSNFTLKIRSTKLEDSAMYFCASMGQGGTEAFFGQGTRLTVV.

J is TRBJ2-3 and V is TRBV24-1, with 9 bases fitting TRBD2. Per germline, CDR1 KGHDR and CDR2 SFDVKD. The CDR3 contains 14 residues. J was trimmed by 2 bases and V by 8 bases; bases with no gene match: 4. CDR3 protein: CATNSGRPTDTQYF. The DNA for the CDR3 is TGTGCCACCAACAGCGGGAGGCCCACAGATACGCAGTATTTT.

The CDR3 sequence: CATSDLMGTGGINTDTQYF. CDR3 bases: TGTGCCACCAGTGATTTGATGGGGACAGGGGGAATTAACACAGATACGCAGTATTTT. The chain uses TRBV24-1 and TRBJ2-3, with TRBD1 matching over 11 bases. This CDR3 is 19 amino acids long. J gave up 2 bases and V 0 bases, and 9 bases lay outside the gene matches. Germline CDR1 is KGHDR and CDR2 is SFDVKD.

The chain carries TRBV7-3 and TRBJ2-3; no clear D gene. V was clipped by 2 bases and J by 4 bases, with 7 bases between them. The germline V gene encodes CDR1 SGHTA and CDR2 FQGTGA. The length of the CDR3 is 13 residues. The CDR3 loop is CASSLQVPDTQYF. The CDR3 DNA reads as TGTGCCAGCAGCTTACAGGTCCCAGATACGCAGTATTTT.

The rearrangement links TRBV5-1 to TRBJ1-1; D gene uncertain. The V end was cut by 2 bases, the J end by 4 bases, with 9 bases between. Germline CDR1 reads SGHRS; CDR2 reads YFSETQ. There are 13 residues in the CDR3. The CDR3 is CASSFTEGTEAFF. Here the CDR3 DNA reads TGCGCCAGCAGCTTTACAGAGGGCACTGAAGCTTTCTTT. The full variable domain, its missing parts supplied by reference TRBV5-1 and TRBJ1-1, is KAGVTQTPRYLIKTRGQQVTLSCSPISGHRSVSWYQQTPGQGLQFLFEYFSETQRNKGNFPGRFSGRQFSNSRSEMNVSTLELGDSALYLCASSFTEGTEAFFGQGTRLTVV.

This CDR3 is CATTGRGREKLFF. CDR3 DNA: TGTGCCACGACGGGAAGGGGGCGGGAAAAACTGTTTTTT. The rearrangement links TRBV15 to TRBJ1-4; 7 nucleotides agree with TRBD1. CDR1 LNHNV and CDR2 YYDKDF come from the germline V gene (reference sequence). This CDR3 region has 13 residues. V dropped 9 bases and J dropped 8; count of bases not matched to a gene: 9.

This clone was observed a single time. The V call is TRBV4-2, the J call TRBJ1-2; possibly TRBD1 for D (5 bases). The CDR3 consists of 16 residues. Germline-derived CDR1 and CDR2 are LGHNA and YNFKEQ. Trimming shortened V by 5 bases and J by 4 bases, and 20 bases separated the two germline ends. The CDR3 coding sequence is TGTGCCAGCAGCTCTCGGGTGGGGCAGTCCTTCTATGGCTACACCTTC. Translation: CASSSRVGQSFYGYTF.

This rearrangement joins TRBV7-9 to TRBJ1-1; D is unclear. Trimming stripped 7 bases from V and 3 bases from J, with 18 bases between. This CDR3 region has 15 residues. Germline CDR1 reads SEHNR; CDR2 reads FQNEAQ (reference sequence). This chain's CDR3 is CASTPRIGEDTEAFF. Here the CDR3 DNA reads TGTGCCAGCACCCCGAGGATCGGGGAGGACACTGAAGCTTTCTTT.